The present T cell receptor (beta chain) was sequenced within a study of regulatory T cells in long-lasting Graves disease. Arm-PCR of CDR3 regions and iRepertoire HTBI primers were used to build TCR beta libraries. TCRdb redid the calling of the multiplex PCR reads with MiXCR, one entry per CDR3 protein. This table holds fewer than 650,000 distinct CDR3 sequences, roughly 15% found once. The germline gives CDR1 DFQATT, CDR2 SNEGSKA (reference sequence). The CDR3 runs to 13 residues. Deletions cut 6 bases from V and 3 bases from J, with 15 bases between. Study-wide results and limits: Patients whose Graves' disease persisted exhibited lower TCR diversity than those newly diagnosed. It was peripheral blood alone, not thyroid tissue, that was studied. There was favoring of TRBV28, TRBJ1-2 and TRBJ2-5 in persistent disease.

Time point given: newly diagnosed GD, antithyroid drugs for less than 3 months. The TCR library was made from RNA extracted from PBMCs. This clonotype was found many times. The antigen is unknown. The same data also contributed to another study, on T cells in Graves' hyperthyroidism and ophthalmopathy. As that report states: Hyperthyroidism patients were newly diagnosed, had disease duration under 2 months, and were aged 18 to 65 years.

This sequence was found in a woman aged 25 to 45 with Graves disease. This chain connects TRBV20-1 to TRBJ2-7; D is unresolved. The material sequenced was peripheral blood mononuclear cells (PBMCs), taken at new diagnosis, from a patient treated with antithyroid drugs. Written as DNA, the CDR3 is TGCAGTGCCAATCGAGGAGACCGCTACGAGCAGTACTTC. It is translated as CSANRGDRYEQYF.